This T cell receptor beta chain was observed in a study of OX40 agonist ivuxolimab in advanced cancers. Background on the study: A mean age of roughly 62 years, range roughly 20 to 80, was recorded, and approximately 79% were male. Study observations and caveats: Clonal expansion by week 6 occurred in CD4+ and CD8+ blood T cells (at 0.1 to 3.0 mg/kg). Researchers report that CD8+ T cells had, on average, more expanded clones than CD4+.

Only in-frame clones appear in the TCRdb table, and some are missing; sequencing was by immunoSEQ multiplex PCR. Among approximately 70,000 clones listed, roughly four fifths were seen once. V was shortened by 9 bases and J by 2 bases, with 6 bases between the two germline ends. CDR3 size: 11 residues. Germline CDR1 MDHEN, CDR2 SYDVKM. Autoimmune disease history or systemic immunosuppression led to patient exclusion. A note on this clone: The antigen remains unidentified.

The clonotype originates from an adult with an advanced solid tumor such as melanoma, head and neck, liver or kidney cancer. The chain couples TRBV28 to TRBJ2-3; D remains unclear. The sample was CD4+ or CD8+ T cells sorted from blood, taken in a trial of the OX40 agonist ivuxolimab. In nucleotides, the CDR3 is TGTGCCAGTAAGATCACAGATACGCAGTATTTT. Its protein product is CASKITDTQYF.